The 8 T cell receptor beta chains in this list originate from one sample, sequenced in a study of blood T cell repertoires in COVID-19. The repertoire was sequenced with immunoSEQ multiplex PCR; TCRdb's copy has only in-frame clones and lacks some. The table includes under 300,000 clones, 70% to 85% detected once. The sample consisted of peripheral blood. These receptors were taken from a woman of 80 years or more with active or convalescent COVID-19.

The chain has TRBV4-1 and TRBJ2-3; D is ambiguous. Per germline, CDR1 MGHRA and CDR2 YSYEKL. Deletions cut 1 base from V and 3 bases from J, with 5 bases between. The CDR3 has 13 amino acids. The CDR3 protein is CASSQAVTDTQYF. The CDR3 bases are TGCGCCAGCAGCCAAGCGGTTACAGATACGCAGTATTTT.

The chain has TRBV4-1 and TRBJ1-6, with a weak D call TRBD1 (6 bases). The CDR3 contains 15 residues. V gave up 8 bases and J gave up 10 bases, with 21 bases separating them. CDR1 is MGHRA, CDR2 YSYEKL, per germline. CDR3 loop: CASSERRGSGSPLHF. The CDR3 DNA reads TGCGCCAGCTCCGAGCGCAGGGGAAGTGGGTCACCCCTCCACTTT.

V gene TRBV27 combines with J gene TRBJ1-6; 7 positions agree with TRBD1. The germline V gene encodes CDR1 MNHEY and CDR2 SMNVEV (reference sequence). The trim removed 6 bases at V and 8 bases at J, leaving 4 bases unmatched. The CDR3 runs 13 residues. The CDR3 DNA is TGTGCCAGCAGACGGGACAGATATTCACCCCTCCACTTT. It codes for CASRRDRYSPLHF.

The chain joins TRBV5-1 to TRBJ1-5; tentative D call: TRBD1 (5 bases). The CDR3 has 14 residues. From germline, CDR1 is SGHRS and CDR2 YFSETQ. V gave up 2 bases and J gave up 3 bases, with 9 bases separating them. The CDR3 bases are TGCGCCAGCAGCTTAGGGGAATTCAATCAGCCCCAGCATTTT. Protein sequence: CASSLGEFNQPQHF.

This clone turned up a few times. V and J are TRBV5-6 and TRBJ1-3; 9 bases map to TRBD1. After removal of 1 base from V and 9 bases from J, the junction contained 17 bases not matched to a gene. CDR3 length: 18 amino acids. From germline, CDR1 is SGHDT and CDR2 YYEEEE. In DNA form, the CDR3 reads TGTGCCAGCAGCTTGATTGGGACAGGGAGTCGCGAGGCCAGCACCATATATTTT. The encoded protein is CASSLIGTGSREASTIYF.

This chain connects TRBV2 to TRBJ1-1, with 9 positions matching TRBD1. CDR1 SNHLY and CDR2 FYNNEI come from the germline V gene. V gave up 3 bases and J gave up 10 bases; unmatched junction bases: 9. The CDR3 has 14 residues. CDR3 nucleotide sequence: TGTGCCAGCAGTGATACAGGGGGCAAGTTTGGAGCTTTCTTT. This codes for CASSDTGGKFGAFF. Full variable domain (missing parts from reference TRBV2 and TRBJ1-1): EPEVTQTPSHQVTQMGQEVILRCVPISNHLYFYWYRQILGQKVEFLVSFYNNEISEKSEIFDDQFSVERPDGSNFTLKIRSTKLEDSAMYFCASSDTGGKFGAFFGQGTRLTVV.

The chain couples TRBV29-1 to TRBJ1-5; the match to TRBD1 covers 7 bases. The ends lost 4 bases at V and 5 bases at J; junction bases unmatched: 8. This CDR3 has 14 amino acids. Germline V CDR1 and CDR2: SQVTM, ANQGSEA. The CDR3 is CSVAQGQADQPQHF. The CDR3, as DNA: TGCAGCGTTGCTCAAGGACAGGCAGATCAGCCCCAGCATTTT.

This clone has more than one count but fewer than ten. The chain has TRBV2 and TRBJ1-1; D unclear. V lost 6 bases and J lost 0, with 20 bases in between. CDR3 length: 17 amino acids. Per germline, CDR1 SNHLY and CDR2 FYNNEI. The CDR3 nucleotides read TGTGCCAGCAGGACCGGGTTTGGCCGGCAGATGAACACTGAAGCTTTCTTT. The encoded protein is CASRTGFGRQMNTEAFF.